These T cell receptor beta chains were read from a single sample in a study of T cell repertoires in cytomegalovirus infection. One entry per CDR3 protein results from TCRdb running MiXCR on the reads. This table has fewer than 350,000 distinct CDR3 sequences, 15% to 20% appearing once. The sequenced material came from PBMCs. These receptors all stem from a human donor in good health (CMV status not recorded). Some clones in this sample may be carry-over from other donors' samples. Each CDR3 is given with its conserved first and last residue. A D gene is named only where the DNA matches it firmly. For some rows the clone size is stated as once, few or many, or as a class when expanded; others skip it.

D	V	size	length	J	CDR3	DNA
TRBD1	TRBV5-4	many	14	TRBJ2-7	CASSLGVEGTGVDF	TGTGCCAGCAGCTTGGGAGTAGAAGGGACAGGGGTGGACTTC
-	TRBV7-9	many	12	TRBJ1-4	CAAGGTNEKLFF	TGTGCCGCCGGGGGGACTAATGAAAAACTGTTTTTT
-	TRBV20-1	-	11	TRBJ1-1	CSTWVGIEAFF	TGCAGTACGTGGGTGGGGATAGAAGCTTTCTTT
TRBD1	TRBV7-6	many	16	TRBJ1-1	CASSKIYRGPGSEAFF	TGTGCCAGCAGCAAGATATACAGGGGGCCAGGGTCTGAAGCTTTCTTT
-	TRBV6-2/TRBV6-3	many	12	TRBJ2-1	CASNDPNNEQFF	TGTGCCAGCAACGACCCCAACAATGAGCAGTTCTTC
-	TRBV6-6	-	14	TRBJ1-2	CASSYSNLGDGYTF	TGTGCCAGCAGTTACTCGAATCTGGGTGATGGCTACACCTTC
TRBD1	TRBV28	few	16	TRBJ1-3	CASSFPTGSSGNTIYF	TGTGCCAGCAGTTTCCCGACAGGGAGTTCTGGAAACACCATATATTTT
-	TRBV11-1	-	13	TRBJ2-1	CASRSEGDNEQFF	TGTGCCAGCAGGTCGGAGGGGGACAATGAGCAGTTCTTC
-	TRBV7-9	many	14	TRBJ1-4	CATGSGARDEKLFF	TGTGCCACAGGATCAGGGGCCCGAGATGAAAAACTGTTTTTT
-	TRBV15	few	13	TRBJ1-5	CATSIHTDQPQHF	TGTGCCACCAGCATCCACACGGATCAGCCCCAGCATTTT
TRBD1	TRBV4-1	many	15	TRBJ2-7	CASSQDDRGSYEQYF	TGCGCCAGCAGCCAAGATGACAGGGGGTCCTACGAGCAGTACTTC
-	TRBV10-3	many	16	TRBJ2-7	CAAPPGFWTAFYEQYF	TGTGCCGCCCCCCCGGGTTTTTGGACAGCATTCTACGAGCAGTACTTC
-	TRBV20-1	-	15	TRBJ1-1	CSARDPGRGDTEAFF	TGCAGTGCTAGAGATCCAGGGCGAGGGGACACTGAAGCTTTCTTT
TRBD2	TRBV13	-	16	TRBJ2-1	CASSSFSSGDYNEQFF	TGTGCCAGCAGCTCATTTTCTAGCGGGGATTACAATGAGCAGTTCTTC
-	TRBV19	many	14	TRBJ2-7	CASSIALRVDEQYF	TGTGCCAGTAGTATTGCCCTCAGGGTGGACGAGCAGTACTTC
-	TRBV20-1	few	13	TRBJ1-2	CSAPSPGKYGYTF	TGCAGTGCTCCCTCCCCAGGGAAATATGGCTACACCTTC
-	TRBV28	many	12	TRBJ2-7	CASGRPPYEQYF	TGTGCCAGCGGGCGGCCACCCTACGAGCAGTACTTC
-	TRBV7-2	-	13	TRBJ2-1	CASSFNEAGKQFF	TGTGCCAGCAGCTTCAATGAGGCGGGAAAGCAGTTCTTC
TRBD1	TRBV28	-	16	TRBJ2-1	CASSSRQGSSYNEQFF	TGTGCCAGCAGCTCTCGACAGGGAAGCTCCTACAATGAGCAGTTCTTC
-	TRBV6-2/TRBV6-3	-	14	TRBJ1-3	CASRKGQPGNTIYF	TGTGCCAGCAGAAAGGGTCAGCCTGGAAACACCATATATTTT
-	TRBV5-6	-	16	TRBJ2-1	CASSFPAGSSYNEQFF	TGTGCCAGCAGCTTTCCTGCGGGGAGCTCCTACAATGAGCAGTTCTTC
-	TRBV7-8	many	14	TRBJ1-3	CASSSPESGNTIYF	TGTGCCAGCAGCTCCCCTGAGTCTGGAAACACCATATATTTT
TRBD2	TRBV2	-	15	TRBJ2-2	CASKGSGTNTGELFF	TGTGCCAGCAAAGGTAGCGGGACGAACACCGGGGAGCTGTTTTTT
-	TRBV2	few	18	TRBJ2-5	CASSELPGVRENQETQYF	TGTGCCAGCAGTGAATTACCCGGTGTAAGGGAGAACCAAGAGACCCAGTACTTC
-	TRBV7-2	many	16	TRBJ1-1	CASSLGAGAVNTEAFF	TGTGCCAGCAGCTTAGGGGCCGGGGCCGTGAACACTGAAGCTTTCTTT
TRBD1	TRBV28	-	14	TRBJ1-2	CASSPGGVGYGYTF	TGTGCCAGCAGTCCAGGGGGCGTCGGCTATGGCTACACCTTC
-	TRBV14	many	15	TRBJ2-7	CASSQGASWGNEQYF	TGTGCCAGCAGCCAAGGGGCATCCTGGGGAAACGAGCAGTACTTC